This TCR beta chain was profiled in a study of post-analysis software for immune sequencing data. Across the whole study: Relapsing-remitting, secondary progressive and progressive-relapsing courses of multiple sclerosis were included. Notes on the study in general: Patients showed TRBV5-6, TRBV5-1 and TRBV20-1 among a few TRBV segments more frequent than in controls.

Note on this clonotype: The antigen remains undetermined.

The CDR3 totals 14 residues. Between the trimmed V and J ends, which lost 5 bases and 0 bases, there was a span of 11 bases. Germline CDR1 MNHEY, CDR2 SVGAGI. Tagging with unique molecular identifiers was a feature of the TCR beta cDNA libraries. TCRdb re-analysed the PCR reads in MiXCR, keeping a single row per CDR3 protein. This table holds 350,000 to 500,000 distinct CDR3 sequences, over 30% found once. Sequencing was carried out using blood. This clonotype was sampled from a girl aged 2-10 years with multiple sclerosis. This sequence joins TRBV6-5 and TRBJ2-7; D gene ambiguous. The CDR3, as DNA: TGTGCCAGCAGTCCCCCCACGGCCTCCTACGAGCAGTACTTC. Translating gives CASSPPTASYEQYF.